The rows below give T cell receptor beta chains drawn from one sample of a study of shared clonotypes between healthy human individuals. Assay used: immunoSEQ multiplex PCR; TCRdb lists only in-frame clones, some missing. The profile shows about 480,000 clones, 70% to 80% of them singletons. Sample: PBMCs. The receptor source for this set is a middle-aged woman in good health. Some clones in this sample may be carry-over from other donors' samples. CDR3s include the opening cysteine and the closing phenylalanine or tryptophan. D genes are given only for firm matches. Rows may omit the clone size; those that give it use once, few, many or a size class.

size: .; D: .; V: TRBV4-1; J: TRBJ2-1; CDR3: CASSPVVLVNNEQFF; DNA: TGCGCCAGCAGCCCGGTGGTACTAGTAAACAATGAGCAGTTCTTC
size: .; D: TRBD1; V: TRBV4-3; J: TRBJ2-7; CDR3: CASSLRPGTGVHF; DNA: TGCGCCAGCAGCCTCAGACCCGGGACAGGTGTTCACTTC
size: .; D: TRBD2; V: TRBV19; J: TRBJ2-1; CDR3: CASSGAGGVFEQFF; DNA: TGTGCCAGTAGTGGCGCGGGAGGGGTATTTGAGCAGTTCTTC
size: once; D: .; V: TRBV5-1; J: TRBJ2-2; CDR3: CASSLGDGNTGELFF; DNA: TGCGCCAGCAGCTTGGGGGACGGGAACACCGGGGAGCTGTTTTTT
size: .; D: TRBD2; V: TRBV7-2; J: TRBJ2-7; CDR3: CASSPGGFPNEQYF; DNA: TGTGCCAGCAGCCCCGGGGGGTTCCCCAACGAGCAGTACTTC
size: .; D: TRBD2; V: TRBV18; J: TRBJ2-3; CDR3: CASSPPRSSGSIADTQYF; DNA: TGTGCCAGCTCACCACCTCGCTCCAGCGGGAGTATCGCAGATACGCAGTATTTT
size: .; D: .; V: TRBV7-2; J: TRBJ2-3; CDR3: CASSLNPGISTDTQYF; DNA: TGTGCCAGCAGCTTAAATCCGGGGATAAGCACAGATACGCAGTATTTT
size: .; D: .; V: TRBV14; J: TRBJ1-5; CDR3: CASSHGGINQPQHF; DNA: TGTGCCAGCAGCCACGGGGGTATCAATCAGCCCCAGCATTTT
size: .; D: TRBD1; V: TRBV30; J: TRBJ2-4; CDR3: CAWSLTGGRNIQYF; DNA: TGTGCCTGGAGTCTTACAGGGGGCAGAAACATTCAGTACTTC
size: .; D: .; V: TRBV5-4; J: TRBJ1-4; CDR3: CASSSSTQNEKLFF; DNA: TGTGCCAGCAGCTCCTCTACACAAAATGAAAAACTGTTTTTT
size: .; D: TRBD2; V: TRBV5-4; J: TRBJ2-3; CDR3: CASSFSGRSDTQYF; DNA: TGTGCCAGCAGCTTTAGCGGGAGATCGGATACGCAGTATTTT
size: .; D: .; V: TRBV2; J: TRBJ2-2; CDR3: CASGRYGGELFF; DNA: TGTGCCAGCGGACGATATGGCGGGGAGCTGTTTTTT
size: .; D: .; V: TRBV19; J: TRBJ1-4; CDR3: CASSPRRGATNEKLFF; DNA: TGTGCCAGTAGTCCTCGGCGGGGAGCGACTAATGAAAAACTGTTTTTT
size: .; D: .; V: TRBV29-1; J: TRBJ2-5; CDR3: CSVAGTDRGYQETQYF; DNA: TGCAGCGTTGCGGGCACAGACCGGGGGTACCAAGAGACCCAGTACTTC
size: .; D: .; V: TRBV7-9; J: TRBJ1-1; CDR3: CASSLDRLNTEAFF; DNA: TGTGCCAGCAGCTTGGACAGACTGAACACTGAAGCTTTCTTT
size: .; D: .; V: TRBV5-4; J: TRBJ1-2; CDR3: CASSFGGSVYGYTF; DNA: TGTGCCAGCAGCTTTGGGGGCTCGGTCTATGGCTACACCTTC
size: .; D: .; V: TRBV7-3; J: TRBJ1-3; CDR3: CASSPERGNTIYF; DNA: TGTGCCAGCAGCCCCGAGCGTGGAAACACCATATATTTT
size: .; D: TRBD1; V: TRBV10-3; J: TRBJ2-7; CDR3: CATGTGGIDEQYF; DNA: TGTGCCACCGGGACAGGGGGTATCGACGAGCAGTACTTC
size: .; D: .; V: TRBV7-9; J: TRBJ2-1; CDR3: CASSLPVAGIYNEQFF; DNA: TGTGCCAGCAGCCTTCCGGTGGCGGGCATCTACAATGAGCAGTTCTTC
size: few; D: TRBD2; V: TRBV28; J: TRBJ2-7; CDR3: CASSSWTSGSDEQYF; DNA: TGTGCCAGCAGTTCCTGGACTAGCGGGAGCGACGAGCAGTACTTC
size: .; D: .; V: TRBV7-7; J: TRBJ2-1; CDR3: CASSLGTHNEQFF; DNA: TGTGCTAGCAGCTTAGGGACCCACAATGAGCAGTTCTTC
size: .; D: TRBD1; V: TRBV7-2; J: TRBJ1-2; CDR3: CASSIYPGQGANGYTF; DNA: TGTGCCAGCAGCATCTATCCGGGACAGGGGGCTAATGGCTACACCTTC
size: .; D: .; V: TRBV5-4; J: TRBJ2-1; CDR3: CASSRWGSSYNEQFF; DNA: TGTGCCAGCAGCCGTTGGGGGAGCTCCTACAATGAGCAGTTCTTC
size: .; D: .; V: TRBV2; J: TRBJ1-5; CDR3: CAPGEVRDGELSNQPQHF; DNA: TGTGCCCCTGGGGAAGTTAGGGACGGGGAGCTTAGCAATCAGCCCCAGCATTTT
size: .; D: .; V: TRBV28; J: TRBJ1-6; CDR3: CASRQGIKNSPLHF; DNA: TGTGCCAGCAGGCAGGGGATCAAGAATTCACCCCTCCACTTT
size: .; D: .; V: TRBV27; J: TRBJ2-7; CDR3: CASRRTSWGSYEQYF; DNA: TGTGCCAGCAGAAGAACCTCTTGGGGGAGCTACGAGCAGTACTTC
size: once; D: TRBD2; V: TRBV19; J: TRBJ2-7; CDR3: CASSGRRAGGYEQYF; DNA: TGTGCCAGTAGCGGGCGGAGGGCGGGAGGCTACGAGCAGTACTTC
size: .; D: .; V: TRBV5-4; J: TRBJ2-3; CDR3: CASSSRAISTDTQYF; DNA: TGTGCCAGCAGCTCCCGGGCCATTAGCACAGATACGCAGTATTTT
size: .; D: .; V: TRBV4-2; J: TRBJ2-2; CDR3: CASSNSKGGGTGELFF; DNA: TGTGCCAGCAGTAACTCCAAGGGTGGTGGGACCGGGGAGCTGTTTTTT
size: .; D: .; V: TRBV2; J: TRBJ2-3; CDR3: CASSELGGADTQYF; DNA: TGTGCCAGCAGTGAACTCGGGGGTGCAGATACGCAGTATTTT
size: .; D: TRBD1; V: TRBV6-5; J: TRBJ1-2; CDR3: CASRRTGGGYGYTF; DNA: TGTGCCAGCAGGAGGACAGGGGGGGGATATGGCTACACCTTC
size: .; D: .; V: TRBV7-9; J: TRBJ2-2; CDR3: CASSLGGIGELFF; DNA: TGTGCCAGCAGCTTAGGCGGGATCGGGGAGCTGTTTTTT
size: few; D: .; V: TRBV5-6; J: TRBJ2-3; CDR3: CASSSLRELSSTDTQYF; DNA: TGTGCCAGCAGCTCTCTCCGGGAGCTTTCTAGCACAGATACGCAGTATTTT
size: few; D: .; V: TRBV19; J: TRBJ1-1; CDR3: CASSIDLVGAANTEAFF; DNA: TGTGCCAGTAGTATAGATCTGGTAGGGGCCGCGAACACTGAAGCTTTCTTT
size: few; D: .; V: TRBV14; J: TRBJ2-1; CDR3: CASSQVGRTGWQFF; DNA: TGTGCCAGCAGCCAAGTCGGCAGGACTGGTTGGCAGTTCTTC
size: .; D: .; V: TRBV30; J: TRBJ2-3; CDR3: CAWSKGLGDTQYF; DNA: TGTGCCTGGAGTAAAGGGCTGGGGGATACGCAGTATTTT
size: .; D: TRBD2; V: TRBV9; J: TRBJ2-3; CDR3: CASSVVVVAGADTQYF; DNA: TGTGCCAGCAGCGTAGTAGTGGTAGCGGGGGCAGATACGCAGTATTTT
size: .; D: TRBD2; V: TRBV7-3; J: TRBJ2-1; CDR3: CASSLGLASYNEQFF; DNA: TGTGCCAGCAGCTTAGGACTAGCGTCCTACAATGAGCAGTTCTTC
size: .; D: .; V: TRBV6-1; J: TRBJ1-3; CDR3: CASSEEAGSGNTIYF; DNA: TGTGCCAGCAGTGAAGAGGCGGGCTCTGGAAACACCATATATTTT
size: .; D: .; V: TRBV30; J: TRBJ2-5; CDR3: CAWMGAGSETQYF; DNA: TGTGCCTGGATGGGGGCAGGGTCAGAGACCCAGTACTTC